This T cell receptor beta chain was recorded in a study of T-cell reconstitution after alpha-beta-depleted transplantation in children. The study's findings and limits: In patients about two months after transplant, alpha-beta T cells reportedly arose from several hundred expanded graft clones. Surviving recipient T cells and thymic progenitors underlay high day-60 TCRbeta diversity in some patients. After one year, T-cell counts and TCRbeta diversity mostly came from new T cells.

Germline CDR1 and CDR2: MNHEY and SVGAGI. The CDR3 is made up of 15 amino acids. V shed 3 bases and J shed 5 bases, with 16 bases lying between them. Unique molecular identifiers were incorporated during preparation of the TCRbeta library. Using its own MiXCR run on the PCR reads, TCRdb lists one record per CDR3 protein. Here the sample spans around 580,000 distinct CDR3 sequences, 25% to 30% being singletons. This clonotype turned up a few times. Its antigen is as yet unknown. This specimen was PBMCs, taken before TCRalphabeta/CD19-depleted stem cell transplant. The TCR originated in a boy under two years old with Wiskott-Aldrich syndrome, due to receive a stem cell transplant. This rearrangement joins TRBV6-5 to TRBJ2-5; D is ambiguous. The CDR3 loop is CASSYSPTIGETQYF. The CDR3 DNA reads as TGTGCCAGCAGTTATTCTCCTACGATCGGGGAGACCCAGTACTTC.